The source of this T cell receptor (beta chain) is a study of T cells in Graves' hyperthyroidism and ophthalmopathy. This clonotype was seen a handful of times. The antigen is undetermined. One end of the junction varies from germline; a read error may be responsible. Amplification of TCR beta CDR3 regions used RNA as the template. An initial round of RT-PCR targeting the TCR CDR3 relied on the HTBI primer set. TCRdb reprocessed the multiplex PCR reads via MiXCR and lists one record per CDR3 protein. The sample holds 650,000 to 800,000 distinct CDR3 sequences, roughly 45% seen once. Clinical symptoms, serum thyroxine and TRAb, thyroid ultrasound and orbital computed tomography were used for the diagnoses. General observations from the study: A model of 13 V-J pairs discriminated ophthalmopathy from stable hyperthyroidism.

The CDR3 sequence is 14 residues long. Germline loops: CDR1 SGHRS, CDR2 YFSETQ. Sequencing was done on a sample of peripheral blood or thyroid tissue (not recorded which). The TCR was taken from an adult man with Graves' disease, either hyperthyroidism or ophthalmopathy (not recorded which). V and J are TRBV5-1 and TRBJ1-1; no firm D call. The CDR3 region has the DNA TGTGCCAGCAGCTCCTGGACGGTGAACACTGAAGCTTTCTTT. Encoded protein: CASSSWTVNTEAFF.